The following is a T cell receptor beta chain sequence with its context. The sample belongs to a study of OX40 agonist ivuxolimab in advanced cancers. Overall study: Dose-escalation patients' cancers were hepatocellular carcinoma, melanoma, renal cell or head and neck cancer. Two cutaneous melanoma patients and one hepatocellular carcinoma patient, three in all, had partial responses.

Data came from immunoSEQ multiplex PCR; TCRdb stores just in-frame clones and leaves some out. The table has about 43,000 clones, approximately 83% seen once; the top ten hold under 40%. The clonotype originates from an adult with an advanced solid tumor such as melanoma, head and neck, liver or kidney cancer. Specimen: CD4+ or CD8+ T cells sorted from blood, collected in a trial of the OX40 agonist ivuxolimab.

The CDR3 coding sequence is TGTGCCAGCAGTACCCAGGGGGCAGCTAATGAAAAACTGTTTTTT. Amino acids: CASSTQGAANEKLFF. The V and J genes are TRBV28 and TRBJ1-4; 8 bases are shared with TRBD1. This CDR3 is 15 amino acids long. The J segment lost 3 bases and the V segment lost 5 bases, leaving 5 bases of the junction unmatched. Germline V gene sequence: CDR1 MDHEN, CDR2 SYDVKM.